These T cell receptor beta chains were read from a single sample in a study of control samples from healthy donors and cancer patients. The table came from immunoSEQ multiplex PCR; TCRdb's copy has only in-frame clones and leaves some out. This table has approximately 92,000 clones, 80% to 95% appearing once. The sample consisted of blood. The receptor set was obtained from a woman aged 25 to 39 in good health. Both conserved end residues are part of each CDR3. The D gene is left open where the match is weak. Rows may omit the clone size; those that give it use once, few, many or a size class.

v_gene: TRBV7-9
j_gene: TRBJ2-1
d_gene: TRBD2
abundance: NA
CDR3aa: CASSLVGLAGGYSIHEQFF
CDR3nt: TGTGCCAGCAGCTTAGTAGGTCTAGCGGGAGGGTATTCCATACATGAGCAGTTCTTC

v_gene: TRBV7-9
j_gene: TRBJ1-1
d_gene: NA
abundance: once
CDR3aa: CASKPGQNTEAFF
CDR3nt: TGTGCCAGTAAACCGGGACAGAACACTGAAGCTTTCTTT

v_gene: TRBV29-1
j_gene: TRBJ2-7
d_gene: NA
abundance: NA
CDR3aa: CSVEASSYEQYF
CDR3nt: TGCAGCGTTGAGGCTAGCTCCTACGAGCAGTACTTC

v_gene: TRBV18
j_gene: TRBJ2-7
d_gene: TRBD1
abundance: once
CDR3aa: CASSQGQGSEQYF
CDR3nt: TGTGCCAGCTCCCAAGGACAGGGGTCCGAGCAGTACTTC

v_gene: TRBV10-3
j_gene: TRBJ1-2
d_gene: TRBD1
abundance: NA
CDR3aa: CAISDYGTGNYGYTF
CDR3nt: TGTGCCATCAGTGACTATGGGACAGGGAACTATGGCTACACCTTC

v_gene: TRBV19
j_gene: TRBJ2-1
d_gene: TRBD2
abundance: medium-sized
CDR3aa: CASSSISGRVYNEQFF
CDR3nt: TGTGCCAGTAGTTCGATTAGCGGGAGGGTATACAATGAGCAGTTCTTC

v_gene: TRBV9
j_gene: TRBJ1-4
d_gene: NA
abundance: NA
CDR3aa: CASSPSGTLNEKLFF
CDR3nt: TGTGCCAGCAGCCCCTCCGGGACACTTAATGAAAAACTGTTTTTT

v_gene: TRBV29-1
j_gene: TRBJ2-7
d_gene: TRBD2
abundance: NA
CDR3aa: CSVVGSGSYEQYF
CDR3nt: TGCAGCGTTGTCGGTAGCGGGAGCTACGAGCAGTACTTC

v_gene: TRBV6-6
j_gene: TRBJ1-4
d_gene: NA
abundance: NA
CDR3aa: CASSYSTEGEKLFF
CDR3nt: TGTGCCAGCAGTTACTCGACAGAGGGGGAAAAACTGTTTTTT

v_gene: TRBV4-1
j_gene: TRBJ2-5
d_gene: NA
abundance: NA
CDR3aa: CASSQDPYSQETQYF
CDR3nt: TGCGCCAGCAGCCAAGATCCGTACAGCCAAGAGACCCAGTACTTC

v_gene: TRBV2
j_gene: TRBJ1-5
d_gene: TRBD1
abundance: NA
CDR3aa: CASSSTGAGNQPQHF
CDR3nt: TGTGCCAGCAGTTCGACAGGGGCGGGAAATCAGCCCCAGCATTTT

v_gene: TRBV2
j_gene: TRBJ1-5
d_gene: NA
abundance: NA
CDR3aa: CASRGEGKYSNQPQHF
CDR3nt: TGTGCCAGCAGGGGTGAGGGGAAGTATAGCAATCAGCCCCAGCATTTT

v_gene: TRBV5-6
j_gene: TRBJ1-6
d_gene: NA
abundance: NA
CDR3aa: CASSLDRGNSPLHF
CDR3nt: TGTGCCAGCAGCTTGGACAGAGGTAATTCACCCCTCCACTTT

v_gene: TRBV6-5
j_gene: TRBJ1-3
d_gene: TRBD1
abundance: NA
CDR3aa: CASSYSGQGIRNTIYF
CDR3nt: TGTGCCAGCAGTTACTCGGGACAGGGGATTAGAAACACCATATATTTT

v_gene: TRBV5-8
j_gene: TRBJ2-1
d_gene: NA
abundance: NA
CDR3aa: CASSLRSAYNEQFF
CDR3nt: TGTGCCAGCAGCTTGAGGTCAGCCTACAATGAGCAGTTCTTC

v_gene: TRBV5-4
j_gene: TRBJ2-7
d_gene: TRBD1
abundance: NA
CDR3aa: CASSTRPGQASYEQYF
CDR3nt: TGTGCCAGCAGCACTCGACCGGGACAGGCCTCCTACGAGCAGTACTTC

v_gene: TRBV10-3
j_gene: TRBJ2-5
d_gene: NA
abundance: once
CDR3aa: CAISESLPPGETQYF
CDR3nt: TGTGCCATCAGTGAGTCGCTCCCACCGGGGGAGACCCAGTACTTC

v_gene: TRBV11-2
j_gene: TRBJ2-7
d_gene: TRBD2
abundance: NA
CDR3aa: CASSLGLAGYEQYF
CDR3nt: TGTGCCAGCAGCCTTGGTCTAGCGGGCTACGAGCAGTACTTC

v_gene: TRBV28
j_gene: TRBJ1-4
d_gene: NA
abundance: NA
CDR3aa: CASSAQINEKLFF
CDR3nt: TGTGCCAGCAGTGCCCAGATTAATGAAAAACTGTTTTTT

v_gene: TRBV2
j_gene: TRBJ2-3
d_gene: NA
abundance: NA
CDR3aa: CASSDWGRKSTDTQYF
CDR3nt: TGTGCCAGCAGTGATTGGGGGCGGAAAAGCACAGATACGCAGTATTTT

v_gene: TRBV19
j_gene: TRBJ1-1
d_gene: NA
abundance: NA
CDR3aa: CASSISRANTEAFF
CDR3nt: TGTGCCAGTAGTATAAGCAGGGCGAACACTGAAGCTTTCTTT

v_gene: TRBV19
j_gene: TRBJ2-2
d_gene: TRBD2
abundance: NA
CDR3aa: CASSSLSRGTGELFF
CDR3nt: TGTGCCAGTAGTTCCTTGTCGCGGGGGACCGGGGAGCTGTTTTTT

v_gene: TRBV19
j_gene: TRBJ2-1
d_gene: NA
abundance: NA
CDR3aa: CASSNSPSRSVYNEQFF
CDR3nt: TGTGCCAGTAGTAATTCCCCTAGCCGGAGTGTATATAATGAGCAGTTCTTC

v_gene: TRBV2
j_gene: TRBJ1-2
d_gene: NA
abundance: once
CDR3aa: CASSPPGTNYGYTF
CDR3nt: TGTGCCAGCAGTCCTCCTGGGACCAACTATGGCTACACCTTC

v_gene: TRBV11-2
j_gene: TRBJ2-5
d_gene: NA
abundance: NA
CDR3aa: CASSYYETQYF
CDR3nt: TGTGCCAGCAGCTATTATGAGACCCAGTACTTC

v_gene: TRBV14
j_gene: TRBJ1-2
d_gene: TRBD1
abundance: NA
CDR3aa: CASSQAYRGLYGYTF
CDR3nt: TGTGCCAGCAGCCAAGCCTACAGGGGTCTCTATGGCTACACCTTC

v_gene: TRBV19
j_gene: TRBJ1-1
d_gene: NA
abundance: NA
CDR3aa: CATTTTGGGTEAFF
CDR3nt: TGTGCCACAACGACGACGGGTGGAGGGACTGAAGCTTTCTTT

v_gene: TRBV6-5
j_gene: TRBJ2-7
d_gene: NA
abundance: NA
CDR3aa: CASLGESSYEQYF
CDR3nt: TGTGCCAGCCTGGGGGAGTCCTCCTACGAGCAGTACTTC

v_gene: TRBV6-5
j_gene: TRBJ2-5
d_gene: NA
abundance: few
CDR3aa: CASSTGEQETQYF
CDR3nt: TGTGCCAGCAGTACGGGGGAGCAAGAGACCCAGTACTTC

v_gene: TRBV19
j_gene: TRBJ2-2
d_gene: NA
abundance: NA
CDR3aa: CASSIWAVGELFF
CDR3nt: TGTGCCAGTAGTATATGGGCGGTCGGGGAGCTGTTTTTT

v_gene: TRBV10-3
j_gene: TRBJ2-5
d_gene: TRBD2
abundance: NA
CDR3aa: CAINSSPGLVGGPLETQYF
CDR3nt: TGTGCCATCAATTCTTCACCGGGACTAGTGGGAGGGCCTTTAGAGACCCAGTACTTC

v_gene: TRBV5-1
j_gene: TRBJ2-1
d_gene: NA
abundance: NA
CDR3aa: CASSLTPGHEQFF
CDR3nt: TGCGCCAGCAGCTTGACCCCGGGTCATGAGCAGTTCTTC

v_gene: TRBV29-1
j_gene: TRBJ1-2
d_gene: NA
abundance: NA
CDR3aa: CSVPPGDLGYGYTF
CDR3nt: TGCAGCGTTCCTCCAGGGGATTTGGGATATGGCTACACCTTC

v_gene: TRBV28
j_gene: TRBJ1-6
d_gene: TRBD1
abundance: NA
CDR3aa: CASSADRVHPLAYNSPLHF
CDR3nt: TGTGCCAGCAGTGCCGACAGGGTACATCCTCTTGCCTATAATTCACCCCTCCACTTT

v_gene: TRBV7-8
j_gene: TRBJ2-1
d_gene: NA
abundance: NA
CDR3aa: CASSLSDSVNEQFF
CDR3nt: TGTGCCAGCAGCTTATCCGACAGTGTCAATGAGCAGTTCTTC